The source of this T cell receptor beta chain is a study of T cells in Graves' hyperthyroidism and ophthalmopathy. Researchers took RNA transcripts and amplified the TCR beta CDR3 regions from them. TCR CDR3 underwent first-round RT-PCR with the HTBI primer set. One entry per CDR3 protein, called by TCRdb with MiXCR from the multiplex PCR reads. The data hold under 450,000 distinct CDR3 sequences, with approximately 18% observed a single time. This clonotype has a handful of counts. With 5 bases clipped from V and 8 bases from J, the junction kept 13 bases outside the gene matches. CDR1 is SEHNR, CDR2 FQNEAQ, per germline (reference sequence). This CDR3 region has 16 residues. The diagnoses drew upon clinical symptoms, serum thyroxine and TRAb, thyroid ultrasound and orbital computed tomography.

This receptor was taken from a woman aged 30 to 39 with Graves' hyperthyroidism that later progressed to Graves' ophthalmopathy. Sequenced: blood. The rearrangement joins TRBV7-9 to TRBJ2-1; 9 bases fit TRBD1. CDR3: CASSRGPGTGRHEQFF. The CDR3 region has the DNA TGTGCCAGCAGCCGTGGCCCCGGGACAGGGCGGCATGAGCAGTTCTTC. The entire variable domain, with the rest obtained from reference TRBV7-9 and TRBJ2-1, is as follows: DTGVSQNPRHKITKRGQNVTFRCDPISEHNRLYWYRQTLGQGPEFLTYFQNEAQLEKSRLLSDRFSAERPKGSFSTLEIQRTEQGDSAMYLCASSRGPGTGRHEQFFGPGTRLTVL.